The clone carrying this T cell receptor beta chain was seen a handful of times. Its antigen is currently unknown. This sample was included in a study of T-cell reconstitution after alpha-beta-depleted transplantation in children. Overall study results and limits: Some patients owed their high day-60 TCRbeta diversity to surviving recipient T cells and thymic progenitors. The study reportedly traced alpha-beta T cells about two months after transplant to several hundred expanded graft clones. Diversity and T-cell counts at one year after transplant derived mostly from new T cells.

This sample's TCRbeta library carried unique molecular identifier barcodes. TCRdb used MiXCR to reprocess the PCR reads, holding one entry per CDR3 protein. This repertoire shows 100,000 or so distinct CDR3 sequences, about 6.8% found once; its top ten account for about 17%. V was pared by 6 bases and J by 7 bases, with 21 bases between. The CDR3 is 15 residues long. The germline V gene encodes CDR1 SGHDN and CDR2 FVKESK. The rearrangement links TRBV14 to TRBJ1-2, with a weak D call TRBD1 (5 bases). This sequence originates from a boy younger than 10 with acute lymphoblastic leukemia, due to receive a stem cell transplant. The sequences come from PBMCs, collected before TCRalphabeta/CD19-depleted stem cell transplant. CDR3 sequence: CASRQLRDGCSGYTF. The CDR3, as DNA: TGTGCCAGCAGGCAACTACGGGACGGCTGTAGTGGCTACACCTTC.